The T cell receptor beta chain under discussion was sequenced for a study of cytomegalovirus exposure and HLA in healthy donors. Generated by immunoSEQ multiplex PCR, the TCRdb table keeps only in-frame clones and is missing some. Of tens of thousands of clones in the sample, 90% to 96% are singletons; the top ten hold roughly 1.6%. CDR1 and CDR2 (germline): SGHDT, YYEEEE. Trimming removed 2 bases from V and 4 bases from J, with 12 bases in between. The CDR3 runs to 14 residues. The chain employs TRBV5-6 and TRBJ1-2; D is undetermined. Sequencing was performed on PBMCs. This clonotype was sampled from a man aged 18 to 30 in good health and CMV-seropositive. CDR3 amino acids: CASSFPTEGYGYTF. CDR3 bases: TGTGCCAGCAGCTTTCCCACAGAGGGCTATGGCTACACCTTC. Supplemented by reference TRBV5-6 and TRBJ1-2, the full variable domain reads DAGVTQSPTHLIKTRGQQVTLRCSPKSGHDTVSWYQQALGQGPQFIFQYYEEEERQRGNFPDRFSGHQFPNYSSELNVNALLLGDSALYLCASSFPTEGYGYTFGSGTRLTVV.